The entry below describes one T cell receptor beta chain. The antigen is undetermined. This entry belongs to a study of blood T cells in healthy people across ages. Study-wide points: Reliance upon unsorted PBMCs precluded definitive naive versus antigen-experienced comparison.

Those donating, healthy Caucasian individuals from Russia, were aged about 6 to 95. For the second PCR, which ran for roughly 7 to 11 cycles, a sample-barcoded 5' primer and a J-beta primer mix were used. Each cDNA molecule was tagged by a template-switch adaptor with 12 random nucleotides. CDR3-containing paired-end reads numbered at least 2.5 million in each sample. TCRdb recomputed calls from the 5' RACE reads with MiXCR, one row per CDR3 protein. The sample has around 580,000 distinct CDR3 sequences; 40% to 55% are singletons. V lost 0 bases to trimming and J lost 2 bases; unmatched junction nucleotides: 2. This CDR3 is built from 14 residues. Germline V gene lookup returns CDR1 SGDLS and CDR2 YYNGEE.

The genes are TRBV9 and TRBJ2-7; 7 bases are a match to TRBD2. Material: blood. This TCR was sampled from an older man in good health. The chain's CDR3 is CASSVEAGAYEQYF. Here the CDR3 DNA reads TGTGCCAGCAGCGTAGAGGCGGGGGCCTACGAGCAGTACTTC.